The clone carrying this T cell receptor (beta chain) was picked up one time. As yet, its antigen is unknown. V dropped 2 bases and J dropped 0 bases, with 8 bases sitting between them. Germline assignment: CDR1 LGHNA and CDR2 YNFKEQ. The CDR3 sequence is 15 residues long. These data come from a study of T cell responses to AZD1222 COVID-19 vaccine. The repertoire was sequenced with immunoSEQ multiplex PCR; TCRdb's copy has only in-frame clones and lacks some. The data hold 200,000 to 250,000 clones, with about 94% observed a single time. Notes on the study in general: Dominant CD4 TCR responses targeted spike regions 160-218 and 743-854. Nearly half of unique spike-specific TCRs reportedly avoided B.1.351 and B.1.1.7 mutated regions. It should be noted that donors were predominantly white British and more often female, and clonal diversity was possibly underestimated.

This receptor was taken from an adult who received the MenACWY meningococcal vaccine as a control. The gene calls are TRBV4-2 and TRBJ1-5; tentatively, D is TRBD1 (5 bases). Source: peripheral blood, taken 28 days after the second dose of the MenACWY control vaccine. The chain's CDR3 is CASSQYRNSNQPQHF. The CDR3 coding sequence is TGTGCCAGCAGCCAATACAGGAATAGCAATCAGCCCCAGCATTTT.